This T cell receptor (beta chain) stems from a study of blood T cell repertoires in COVID-19. Trimming cost V 8 bases and J 0 bases; bases outside gene matches: 7. The CDR3 runs 16 residues. Assay: immunoSEQ multiplex PCR; the TCRdb copy retains only in-frame clones and omits some. Of roughly 370,000 clones in the sample, 87% were seen once. The TCR originated in a woman in her 50s who had recovered from COVID-19. This chain uses TRBV23-1 with TRBJ2-6; TRBD2 matches 7 bases. TRBV23-1 is an ORF for which the function is uncertain. The sequencing sample was made of PBMCs or T cells enriched from blood (not recorded which). The CDR3 reads CASGPGEGSGANVLTF. As DNA, the CDR3 is TGCGCCAGCGGGCCCGGGGAGGGCTCTGGGGCCAACGTCCTGACTTTC.